This T cell receptor beta chain was captured in a study of T-cell memory formation after mild COVID-19. Study-level background: Each donor largely had its own TCR clusters.

Study-level findings and limits: Cross-reactive memory apparently joined, as some responding clones appeared in pre-infection memory.

About this clonotype itself: Its antigen remains unknown.

V shed 5 bases, J shed 2 bases, and the junction held 8 bases outside the gene matches. This CDR3 spans 16 amino acids. Germline V gives CDR1 MNHEY, CDR2 SMNVEV (reference sequence). TCRdb ran MiXCR on the 5' RACE reads and lists one entry per CDR3 protein. The sample holds around 400,000 distinct CDR3 sequences, roughly a quarter seen once. This receptor was obtained from an adult woman who had mild COVID-19 (a few samples of this study predate the infection). Cell type and time point are not known. The sample comprised PBMCs or a T cell subset sorted from them (not recorded which). This chain uses TRBV27 with TRBJ2-7; 11 nucleotides align to TRBD2. CDR3 residues: CASSPRVLAGAYEQYF. CDR3 in DNA: TGTGCCAGCAGTCCTAGGGTACTAGCGGGAGCCTACGAGCAGTACTTC.